This TCR beta chain was observed in a study of blood T cell repertoires in COVID-19. Study details: Sites in the United States, Italy and Spain provided acute and convalescent COVID-19 samples. PBMCs, B-cell-depleted T cells, or T cells provided the cDNA or gDNA that made up the material.

Trimming took 7 bases from V and 6 from J, leaving 18 bases between them. Germline V CDR1 and CDR2: LNHDA, SQIVND (reference sequence). The CDR3 is 14 residues long. Profiling relied on immunoSEQ multiplex PCR, and the TCRdb table lists in-frame clones only, not all of them. The sample contains approximately 13,000 clones, 65% to 85% of which appear only once. The clonotype comes from a middle-aged man with active COVID-19. The sequenced sample was peripheral blood. The genes are TRBV19 and TRBJ1-1; D call uncertain. The CDR3 sequence is CASTPPTPWPEAFF. The CDR3 coding sequence is TGTGCCAGTACCCCCCCGACTCCTTGGCCTGAAGCTTTCTTT. The full variable domain, its missing parts supplied by reference TRBV19 and TRBJ1-1, is DGGITQSPKYLFRKEGQNVTLSCEQNLNHDAMYWYRQDPGQGLRLIYYSQIVNDFQKGDIAEGYSVSREKKESFPLTVTSAQKNPTAFYLCASTPPTPWPEAFFGQGTRLTVV.